The 5 T cell receptor beta chains reported below all come from one sample, sequenced in a study of T cell responses to AZD1222 COVID-19 vaccine. This table comes from immunoSEQ multiplex PCR, and its TCRdb copy is limited to in-frame clones, with some not included. Here the sample spans approximately 82,000 clones, about 85% being singletons. The sample in question was peripheral blood, obtained on day 0 of AZD1222 vaccination. The receptors were gathered from an adult in good health.

This clone was detected a few times. The V gene is TRBV6-5, the J gene TRBJ1-5; D remains unclear. Germline lookup yields CDR1 MNHEY and CDR2 SVGAGI. The length of the CDR3 is 13 residues. V was cut by 4 bases and J by 3 bases, with 7 bases left in between. The CDR3 DNA reads as TGTGCCAGCAGTTTTGGTTACAATCAGCCCCAGCATTTT. Its translation: CASSFGYNQPQHF.

The genes are TRBV3-1 (or the pseudogene TRBV3-2) and TRBJ2-3; D may be TRBD2 (6 bases). The CDR3 covers 12 residues. CDR1 and CDR2 (germline): LGHDT, YNNKEL (reference sequence). V gave up 4 bases and J gave up 6 bases, with 8 bases separating them. CDR3 DNA: TGTGCCAGCAGCCTCAGCGGGGATACGCAGTATTTT. Protein: CASSLSGDTQYF.

The chain employs TRBV7-6 and TRBJ1-6; D is possibly TRBD1 (6 bases). V lost 5 bases, J lost 7 bases, and 15 bases lay in between. The germline CDR1 and CDR2 sequences are SGHVS and FNYEAQ. The CDR3 loop spans 15 amino acids. The CDR3 here is CASSMVGASNSPLHF. The CDR3 bases are TGTGCCAGCAGCATGGTGGGGGCCTCAAATTCACCCCTCCACTTT.

The chain combines TRBV5-4 with TRBJ1-1, with 11 bases identical to TRBD1. J lost 4 bases, V lost 4 bases, and 6 bases had no gene match. The CDR3 extends over 15 amino acids. The germline V gene encodes CDR1 SGHNT and CDR2 YYREEE (reference sequence). The CDR3 protein is CASSPRTGGLTEAFF. In DNA, the CDR3 is TGTGCCAGCAGCCCCAGGACAGGGGGCCTCACTGAAGCTTTCTTT.

A single count supports this clone. V and J are TRBV30 and TRBJ1-5; tentatively, D is TRBD1 (6 bases). Germline CDR1 reads GTSNPN; CDR2 reads SVGIG (reference sequence). The CDR3 totals 16 residues. V was clipped by 0 bases and J by 3 bases, with 15 bases between them. The CDR3 coding sequence is TGTGCCTGGAGTGTAACAGGGTATCGCTTCAATCAGCCCCAGCATTTT. Translating gives CAWSVTGYRFNQPQHF.